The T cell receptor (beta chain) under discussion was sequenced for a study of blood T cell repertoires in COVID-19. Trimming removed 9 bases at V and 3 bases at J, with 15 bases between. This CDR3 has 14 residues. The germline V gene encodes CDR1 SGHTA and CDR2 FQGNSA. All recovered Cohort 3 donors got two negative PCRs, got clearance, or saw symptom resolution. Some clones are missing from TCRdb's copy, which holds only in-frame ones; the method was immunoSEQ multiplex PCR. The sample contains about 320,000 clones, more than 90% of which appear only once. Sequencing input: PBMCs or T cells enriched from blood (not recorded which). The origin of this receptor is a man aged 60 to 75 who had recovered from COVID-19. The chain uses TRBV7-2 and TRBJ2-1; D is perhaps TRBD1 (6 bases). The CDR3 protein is CASVTGQNYNEQFF. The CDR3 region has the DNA TGTGCCAGTGTGACGGGACAAAACTACAATGAGCAGTTCTTC.